A single sample is the source of the 13 T cell receptor beta chains below, sequenced in a study of T-cell memory formation after mild COVID-19. From the 5' RACE reads, TCRdb called clonotypes with MiXCR, one entry per CDR3 protein. The sample has about 82,000 distinct CDR3 sequences, more than 10% seen once. Sequencing used PBMCs or a T cell subset sorted from them (not recorded which). These receptors all come from an adult woman who had mild COVID-19 (a few samples of this study predate the infection). Cell type and time point are not known.

Only a few counts were recorded for this clonotype. The J gene is TRBJ2-3, the V gene TRBV7-3, with TRBD1 as a possible D gene (6 bases). With 5 bases removed from V and 2 bases from J, the gap between germline ends came to 17 bases. Germline-derived CDR1 and CDR2 are SGHTA and FQGTGA. The length of the CDR3 is 16 residues. In DNA form, the CDR3 reads TGTGCCAGCAGCGACACGACGGGACACCACACAGATACGCAGTATTTT. This gives the protein CASSDTTGHHTDTQYF.

This clonotype appeared a few times. The CDR3 reads CASTTGLAGGGEQFF. DNA for the CDR3: TGTGCCAGCACCACGGGACTAGCGGGAGGTGGTGAGCAGTTCTTC. The chain carries TRBV12-3 or TRBV12-4 and TRBJ2-1; TRBD2 aligns across 15 bases. The CDR3 is made up of 15 amino acids. V trimming: 7 bases; J trimming: 9 bases; junction bases outside the gene matches: 7.

In this sample, this clonotype turned up a few times. The rearrangement links TRBV12-3 or TRBV12-4 to TRBJ1-2, with unresolved D. This CDR3 region has 12 residues. V lost 8 bases and J 4 bases, leaving 11 bases between the germline ends. The CDR3 sequence is CASPGEVYGYTF. The CDR3 DNA reads TGTGCCAGCCCCGGAGAGGTCTATGGCTACACCTTC.

V gene TRBV25-1 combines with J gene TRBJ1-1; no clear D. The V gene's germline CDR1 is MGHDK and CDR2 SYGVNS. CDR3 length: 13 residues. Trimming removed 7 bases at V and 1 base at J, with 10 bases between. The CDR3 reads CASTEWENTEAFF. In DNA form, the CDR3 reads TGTGCCAGCACCGAGTGGGAGAACACTGAAGCTTTCTTT.

This chain connects TRBV4-3 to TRBJ2-3; TRBD1 is a possible D gene (6 bases). This CDR3 region has 14 residues. From germline, CDR1 is LGHNA and CDR2 YSLEER. Trimming shortened V by 1 base and J by 5 bases, and 10 bases separated the two germline ends. The CDR3 sequence: CASSQGQGGDTQYF. The DNA for the CDR3 is TGCGCCAGCAGCCAAGGGCAAGGGGGAGATACGCAGTATTTT.

This clonotype has ten or more counts. CDR3 sequence (DNA): TGTGCCAGCAGCTTCCTAGCGGGGGAGTGGGGTGGCACAGATACGCAGTATTTT. This encodes CASSFLAGEWGGTDTQYF. The chain employs TRBV5-5 and TRBJ2-3, with 10 bases identical to TRBD2. The CDR3 has 18 residues. Germline assignment: CDR1 SGHKS and CDR2 YYEKEE (reference sequence). The ends lost 2 bases at V and 1 base at J; junction bases unmatched: 10.

This clonotype was seen once. Its ends do not fully match the called genes, so a read error is possible. The chain carries TRBV6-1 and TRBJ2-3; no definite D call. In germline, CDR1 is MNHNS, CDR2 SASEGT. The CDR3 totals 15 residues. The CDR3 is CDSSEVPTSTDTQYF. The CDR3 nucleotides are TGTGACAGCAGTGAGGTCCCGACAAGCACAGATACGCAGTATTTT.

At least ten counts were recorded for this clonotype. The chain couples TRBV12-3 or TRBV12-4 to TRBJ2-2, with D uncertain. Trimming removed 3 bases at V and 2 bases at J, with 7 bases between. The CDR3 contains 14 residues. CDR3 loop: CASSFGPNTGELFF. The CDR3 DNA is TGTGCCAGCAGTTTCGGGCCTAACACCGGGGAGCTGTTTTTT.

This chain uses TRBV3-1 with TRBJ1-2, with D maybe TRBD1 (6 bases). This CDR3 has 14 residues. CDR1 is LGHDT, CDR2 YNNKEL, per germline (reference sequence). The ends were cut back, 4 bases at V and 7 bases at J, with 16 bases in the middle. The chain's CDR3 is CASSRAQGATGYTF. CDR3 nucleotide sequence: TGTGCCAGCAGCCGCGCACAGGGAGCTACTGGCTACACCTTC.

This clonotype occurred a few times. V usage is TRBV7-3 and J usage is TRBJ2-3; D unclear. Per germline, CDR1 SGHTA and CDR2 FQGTGA. V was pared by 4 bases and J by 6 bases, with 17 bases between. CDR3 length: 15 amino acids. Here the CDR3 DNA reads TGTGCCAGCAGCTCGTTCAAAGGCCGAACGGATACGCAGTATTTT. Amino acids: CASSSFKGRTDTQYF.

DNA of the CDR3: TGTGCCAGCAGCCACCCTAGCGGGGTCACAGATACGCAGTATTTT. Its protein is CASSHPSGVTDTQYF. The chain combines TRBV3-1 with TRBJ2-3; 9 bases line up with TRBD2. The CDR3 spans 15 residues. The germline gives CDR1 LGHDT, CDR2 YNNKEL (reference sequence). V shed 3 bases and J 2 bases; nucleotides not matched to a gene: 3.

The sample holds a few counts of this clonotype. The chain combines TRBV5-1 with TRBJ2-7; 7 positions agree with TRBD1. Looked up from germline, CDR1 is SGHRS and CDR2 is YFSETQ. V lost 0 bases and J lost 3; bases outside the gene matches: 6. CDR3 length: 15 amino acids. The CDR3 spells CASSLVQGEIYEQYF. CDR3 bases: TGCGCCAGCAGCTTGGTGCAGGGGGAAATCTACGAGCAGTACTTC.

The V call is TRBV7-9, the J call TRBJ2-4; D is tentatively TRBD1 or TRBD2 (5 bases each). Trimming left V 5 bases short and J 0 bases short, with 14 bases between. Per the germline V gene, CDR1 is SEHNR and CDR2 is FQNEAQ (reference sequence). The CDR3 is 16 residues long. CDR3 residues: CASSARGDLAKNIQYF. The CDR3 DNA sequence: TGTGCCAGCAGCGCCCGAGGGGACCTAGCCAAAAACATTCAGTACTTC.